This TCR beta chain originates from a study of T cell responses to AZD1222 COVID-19 vaccine. Study findings and constraints: With two AZD1222 doses given, Spike-specific TCR breadth and depth both rose. Baseline seropositives among AZD1222 recipients totaled only five to seven. Every sample of the repertoires postdated the peak T cell response.

CDR3 length: 16 residues. Assay: immunoSEQ multiplex PCR; the TCRdb copy retains only in-frame clones and omits some. The sample records around 140,000 clones, 89% being singletons. Regarding this clone: Its antigen is still unknown.

The material sequenced was peripheral blood, taken on day 0 of AZD1222 vaccination. The chain is built from TRBV21-1 and TRBJ1-2. TRBV21-1 corresponds to a pseudogene. This receptor was taken from an adult in good health. This chain's CDR3 is CASSNEEGSANYGYTF. The DNA for the CDR3 is TGTGCCAGCAGCAATGAGGAGGGGAGCGCTAACTATGGCTACACCTTC.